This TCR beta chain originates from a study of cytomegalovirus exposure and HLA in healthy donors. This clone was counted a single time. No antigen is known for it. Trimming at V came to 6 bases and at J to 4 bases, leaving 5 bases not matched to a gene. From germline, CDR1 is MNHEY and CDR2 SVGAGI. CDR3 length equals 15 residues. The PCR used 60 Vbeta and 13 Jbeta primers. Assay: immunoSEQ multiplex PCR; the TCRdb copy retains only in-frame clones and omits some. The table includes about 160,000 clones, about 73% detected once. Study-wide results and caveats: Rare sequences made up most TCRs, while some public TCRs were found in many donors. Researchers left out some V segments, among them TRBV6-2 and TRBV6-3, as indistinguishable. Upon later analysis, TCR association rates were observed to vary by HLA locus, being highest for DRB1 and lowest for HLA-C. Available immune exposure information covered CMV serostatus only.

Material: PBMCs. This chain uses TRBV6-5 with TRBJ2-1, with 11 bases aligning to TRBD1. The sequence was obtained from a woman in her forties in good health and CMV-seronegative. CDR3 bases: TGTGCCAGCAGGGGGGACAGGGGGACTTACAATGAGCAGTTCTTC. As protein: CASRGDRGTYNEQFF.